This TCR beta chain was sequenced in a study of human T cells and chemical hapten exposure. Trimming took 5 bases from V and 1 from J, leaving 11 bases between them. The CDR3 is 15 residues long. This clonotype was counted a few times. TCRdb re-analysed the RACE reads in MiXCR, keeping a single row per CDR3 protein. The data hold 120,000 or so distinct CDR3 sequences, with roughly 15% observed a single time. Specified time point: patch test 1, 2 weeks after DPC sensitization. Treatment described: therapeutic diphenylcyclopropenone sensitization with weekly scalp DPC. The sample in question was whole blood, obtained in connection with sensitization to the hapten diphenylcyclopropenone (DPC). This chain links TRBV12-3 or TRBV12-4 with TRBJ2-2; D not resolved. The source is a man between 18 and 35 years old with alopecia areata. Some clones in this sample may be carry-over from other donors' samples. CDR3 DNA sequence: TGTGCCAGCAGTCCGACGGCAGAGAACACCGGGGAGCTGTTTTTT. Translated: CASSPTAENTGELFF.